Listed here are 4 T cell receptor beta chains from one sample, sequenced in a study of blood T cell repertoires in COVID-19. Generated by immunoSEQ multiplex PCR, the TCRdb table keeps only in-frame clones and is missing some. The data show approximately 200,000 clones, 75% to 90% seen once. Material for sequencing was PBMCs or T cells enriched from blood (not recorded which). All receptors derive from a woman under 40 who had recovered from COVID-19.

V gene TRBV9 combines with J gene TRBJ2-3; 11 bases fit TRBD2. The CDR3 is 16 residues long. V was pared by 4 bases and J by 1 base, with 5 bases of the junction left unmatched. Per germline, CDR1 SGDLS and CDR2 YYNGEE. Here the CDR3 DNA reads TGTGCCAGCAGCTCCGGACTAGCGGGCCGCACAGATACGCAGTATTTT. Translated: CASSSGLAGRTDTQYF.

CDR3: CASSPRTEAFF. Here the CDR3 DNA reads TGTGCCAGCAGCCCCAGGACTGAAGCTTTCTTT. V usage is TRBV7-9 and J usage is TRBJ1-1, with unresolved D. Germline CDR1 SEHNR, CDR2 FQNEAQ (reference sequence). The CDR3 is made up of 11 amino acids. Trimming shortened V by 5 bases and J by 5 bases, and 6 bases separated the two germline ends.

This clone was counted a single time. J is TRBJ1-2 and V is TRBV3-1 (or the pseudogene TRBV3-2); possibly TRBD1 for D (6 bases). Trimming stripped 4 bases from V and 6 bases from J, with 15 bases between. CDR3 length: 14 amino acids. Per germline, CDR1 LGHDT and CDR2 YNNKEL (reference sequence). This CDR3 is CASSLRTRTDGYTF. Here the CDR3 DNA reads TGTGCCAGCAGCCTTCGAACGCGGACAGATGGCTACACCTTC.

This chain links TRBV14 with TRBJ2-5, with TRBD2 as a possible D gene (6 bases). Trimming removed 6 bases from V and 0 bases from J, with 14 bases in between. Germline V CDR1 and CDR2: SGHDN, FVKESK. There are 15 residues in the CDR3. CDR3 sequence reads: CASSPGLLYQETQYF. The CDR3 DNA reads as TGTGCCAGCAGTCCGGGACTGTTATACCAAGAGACCCAGTACTTC.